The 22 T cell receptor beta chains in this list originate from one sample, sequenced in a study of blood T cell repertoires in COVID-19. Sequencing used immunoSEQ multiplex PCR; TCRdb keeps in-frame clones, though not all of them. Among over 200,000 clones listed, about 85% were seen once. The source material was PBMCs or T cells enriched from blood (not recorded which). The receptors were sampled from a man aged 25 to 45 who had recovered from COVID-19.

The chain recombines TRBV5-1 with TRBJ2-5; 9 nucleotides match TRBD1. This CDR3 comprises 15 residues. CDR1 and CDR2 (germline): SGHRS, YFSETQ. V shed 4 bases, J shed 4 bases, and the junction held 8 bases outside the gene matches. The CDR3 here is CASSMGTGRGETQYF. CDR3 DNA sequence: TGCGCCAGCAGCATGGGGACAGGGAGGGGAGAGACCCAGTACTTC.

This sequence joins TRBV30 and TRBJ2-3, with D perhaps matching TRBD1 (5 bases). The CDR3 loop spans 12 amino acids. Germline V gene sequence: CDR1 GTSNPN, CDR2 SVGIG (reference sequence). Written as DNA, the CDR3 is TGTGCGGAAGGGGTTAGCACAGATACGCAGTATTTT. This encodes CAEGVSTDTQYF.

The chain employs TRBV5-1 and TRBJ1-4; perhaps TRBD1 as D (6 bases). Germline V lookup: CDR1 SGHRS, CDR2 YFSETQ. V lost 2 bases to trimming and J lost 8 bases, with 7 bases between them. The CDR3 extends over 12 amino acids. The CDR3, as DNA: TGCGCCAGCAGCTTTAGGGGGGAAAAACTGTTTTTT. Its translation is CASSFRGEKLFF.

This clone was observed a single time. This CDR3 is CATSPGLAVYNEQFF. CDR3 nucleotide sequence: TGTGCCACCAGCCCGGGACTAGCGGTTTACAATGAGCAGTTCTTC. The V gene is TRBV6-5, the J gene TRBJ2-1, with 11 bases identical to TRBD2. Looked up from germline, CDR1 is MNHEY and CDR2 is SVGAGI. The CDR3 extends over 15 amino acids. J lost 4 bases, V lost 10 bases, and 9 bases had no gene match.

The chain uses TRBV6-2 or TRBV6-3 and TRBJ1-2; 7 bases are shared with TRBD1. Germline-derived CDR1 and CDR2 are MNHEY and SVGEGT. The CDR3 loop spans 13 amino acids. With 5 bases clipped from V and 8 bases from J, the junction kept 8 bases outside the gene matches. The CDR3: CASSRDRVDGYTF. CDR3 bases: TGTGCCAGCAGTCGCGACAGGGTAGACGGCTACACCTTC.

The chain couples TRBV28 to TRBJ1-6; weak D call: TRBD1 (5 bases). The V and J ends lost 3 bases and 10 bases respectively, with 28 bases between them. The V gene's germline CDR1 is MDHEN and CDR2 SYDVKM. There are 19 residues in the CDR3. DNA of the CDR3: TGTGCCAGCAGTTTTCACGAAAGGACACGGACATTGGTCATGTCACCCCTCCACTTT. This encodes CASSFHERTRTLVMSPLHF.

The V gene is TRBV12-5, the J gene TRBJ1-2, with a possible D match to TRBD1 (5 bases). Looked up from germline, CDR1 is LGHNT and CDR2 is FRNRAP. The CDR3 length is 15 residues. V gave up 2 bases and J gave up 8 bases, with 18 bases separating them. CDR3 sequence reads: CASGLLAGLRRGYTF. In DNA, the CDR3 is TGTGCTAGTGGTTTGTTAGCGGGACTCCGGAGAGGCTACACCTTC.

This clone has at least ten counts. The CDR3 DNA reads as TGTGCCAGCAGTCCGAGTCCTATAACCCTCCACTTT. It translates to CASSPSPITLHF. The chain is built from TRBV28 and TRBJ1-6; D ambiguous. The CDR3 extends over 12 amino acids. V lost 5 bases and J 14 bases, leaving 13 bases between the germline ends. The V gene's germline CDR1 is MDHEN and CDR2 SYDVKM.

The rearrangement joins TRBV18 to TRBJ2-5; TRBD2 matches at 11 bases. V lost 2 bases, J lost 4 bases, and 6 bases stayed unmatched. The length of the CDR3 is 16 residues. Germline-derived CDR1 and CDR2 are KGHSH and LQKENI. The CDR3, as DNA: TGTGCCAGCTCACCAATTAGCGGGGGGGCCGGAGAGACCCAGTACTTC. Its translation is CASSPISGGAGETQYF.

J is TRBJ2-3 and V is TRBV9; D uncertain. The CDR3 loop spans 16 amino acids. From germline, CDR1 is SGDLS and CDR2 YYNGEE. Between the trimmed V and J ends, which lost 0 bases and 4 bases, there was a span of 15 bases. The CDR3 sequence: CASSVGVTRLSDTQYF. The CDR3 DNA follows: TGTGCCAGCAGCGTAGGAGTTACCCGCCTCTCAGATACGCAGTATTTT.

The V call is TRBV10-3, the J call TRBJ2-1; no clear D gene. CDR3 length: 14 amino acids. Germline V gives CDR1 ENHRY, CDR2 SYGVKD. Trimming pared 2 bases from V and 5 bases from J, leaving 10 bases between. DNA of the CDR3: TGTGCCATCAGTGAGGTTAATAGCAACAATGAGCAGTTCTTC. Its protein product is CAISEVNSNNEQFF.

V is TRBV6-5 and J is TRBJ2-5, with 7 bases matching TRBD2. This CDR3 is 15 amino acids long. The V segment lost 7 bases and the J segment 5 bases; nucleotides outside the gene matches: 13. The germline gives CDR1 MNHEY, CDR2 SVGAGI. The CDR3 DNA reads TGTGCCAGCACGACCGGGACTATCACGGGGGAGACCCAGTACTTC. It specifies CASTTGTITGETQYF.

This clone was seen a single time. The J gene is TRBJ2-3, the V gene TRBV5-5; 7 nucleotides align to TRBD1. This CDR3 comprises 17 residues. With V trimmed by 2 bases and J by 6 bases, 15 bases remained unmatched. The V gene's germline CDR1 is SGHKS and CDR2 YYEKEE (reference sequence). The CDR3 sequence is CASSLDPGQNVPDTQYF. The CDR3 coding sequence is TGTGCCAGCAGCTTAGATCCGGGACAGAATGTCCCGGATACGCAGTATTTT.

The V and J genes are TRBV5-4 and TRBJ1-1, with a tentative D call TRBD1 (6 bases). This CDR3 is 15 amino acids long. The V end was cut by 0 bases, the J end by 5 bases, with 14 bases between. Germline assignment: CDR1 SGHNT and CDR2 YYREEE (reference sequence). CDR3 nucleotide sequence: TGTGCCAGCAGCTTGGGTTCAGGGGCGGCGACTGAAGCTTTCTTT. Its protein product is CASSLGSGAATEAFF.

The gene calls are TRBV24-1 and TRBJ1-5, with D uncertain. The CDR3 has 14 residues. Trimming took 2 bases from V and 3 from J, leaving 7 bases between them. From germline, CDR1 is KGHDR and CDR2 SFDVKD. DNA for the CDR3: TGTGCCACCAGTGATTGGGGAGACAATCAGCCCCAGCATTTT. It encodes CATSDWGDNQPQHF.

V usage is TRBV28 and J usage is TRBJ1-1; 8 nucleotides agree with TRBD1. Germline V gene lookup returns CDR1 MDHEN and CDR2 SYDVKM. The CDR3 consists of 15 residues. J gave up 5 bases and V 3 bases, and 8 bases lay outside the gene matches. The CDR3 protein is CASSLRPGQVTEAFF. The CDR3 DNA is TGTGCCAGCAGTTTGAGGCCGGGACAGGTAACTGAAGCTTTCTTT.

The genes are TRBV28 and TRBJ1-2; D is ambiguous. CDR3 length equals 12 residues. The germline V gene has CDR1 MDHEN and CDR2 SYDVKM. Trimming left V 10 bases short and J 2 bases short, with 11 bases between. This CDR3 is CATPTGNYGYTF. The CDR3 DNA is TGTGCCACCCCGACGGGGAACTATGGCTACACCTTC.

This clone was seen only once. The CDR3 is CASSGRTGGDHGYTF. The CDR3, as DNA: TGTGCCAGCAGTGGAAGGACAGGGGGGGATCATGGCTACACCTTC. The rearrangement joins TRBV25-1 to TRBJ1-2, with 10 nucleotides matching TRBD1. The CDR3 spans 15 residues. The V gene's germline CDR1 is MGHDK and CDR2 SYGVNS. V trimming: 4 bases; J trimming: 6 bases; junction bases outside the gene matches: 8.

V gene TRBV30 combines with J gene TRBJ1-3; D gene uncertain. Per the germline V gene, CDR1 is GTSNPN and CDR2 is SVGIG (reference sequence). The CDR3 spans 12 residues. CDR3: CGLSPSGNTIYF. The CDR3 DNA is TGTGGACTCAGTCCCTCTGGAAACACCATATATTTT. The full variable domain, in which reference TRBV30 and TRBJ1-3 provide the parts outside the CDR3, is SQTIHQWPATLVQPVGSPLSLECTVEGTSNPNLYWYRQAAGRGLQLLFYSVGIGQISSEVPQNLSASRPQDRQFILSSKKLLLSDSGFYLCGLSPSGNTIYFGEGSWLTVV.

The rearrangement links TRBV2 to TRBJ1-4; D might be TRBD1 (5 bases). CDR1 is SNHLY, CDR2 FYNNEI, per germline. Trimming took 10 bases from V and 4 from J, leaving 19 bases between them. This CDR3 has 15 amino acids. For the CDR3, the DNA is TGTGCCACCCGAAGAAGTGACAGCATTAATGAAAAACTGTTTTTT. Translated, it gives CATRRSDSINEKLFF.

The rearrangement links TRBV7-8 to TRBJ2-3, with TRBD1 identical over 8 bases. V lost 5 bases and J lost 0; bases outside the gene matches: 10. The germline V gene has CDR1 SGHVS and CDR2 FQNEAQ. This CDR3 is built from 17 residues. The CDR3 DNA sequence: TGTGCCAGCAGCCCGGACTACAGGGGGGCTAGCACAGATACGCAGTATTTT. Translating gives CASSPDYRGASTDTQYF.

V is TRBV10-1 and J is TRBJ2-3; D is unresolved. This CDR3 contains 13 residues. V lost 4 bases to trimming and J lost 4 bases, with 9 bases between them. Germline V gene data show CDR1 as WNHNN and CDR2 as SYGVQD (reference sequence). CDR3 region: CASSALESDTQYF. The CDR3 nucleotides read TGCGCCAGCAGTGCACTTGAGTCAGATACGCAGTATTTT.